This TCR beta chain came from a study of beta chain features in type 1 diabetes. Study results and limitations: Comparison showed that naive, central memory and Treg TCRB repertoires appeared more similar among patients than among healthy donors. Among patients with Type 1 diabetes, TCRB CDR3s were moderately but significantly shorter in every one of the four CD4+ subsets.

Trimming pared 1 base from V and 5 bases from J, leaving 11 bases between. The CDR3 loop spans 14 amino acids. Germline assignment: CDR1 SGHTA and CDR2 FQGNSA. The study reverse transcribed the entire isolated RNA, so it sequenced expressed TCRB transcripts. The repertoire was sequenced with immunoSEQ multiplex PCR; TCRdb's copy has only in-frame clones and lacks some. Among about 400,000 clones listed, 10% to 15% were seen once. A word on this clone: What it binds is not known.

The sample was naive CD4+ T cells from blood. The TCR comes from a woman aged 18-29 years with type 1 diabetes. This chain connects TRBV7-2 to TRBJ2-5, with TRBD1 as a possible D gene (5 bases). The CDR3 here is CASSLGPGKETQYF. As DNA, the CDR3 is TGTGCCAGCAGCTTAGGTCCAGGGAAGGAGACCCAGTACTTC.